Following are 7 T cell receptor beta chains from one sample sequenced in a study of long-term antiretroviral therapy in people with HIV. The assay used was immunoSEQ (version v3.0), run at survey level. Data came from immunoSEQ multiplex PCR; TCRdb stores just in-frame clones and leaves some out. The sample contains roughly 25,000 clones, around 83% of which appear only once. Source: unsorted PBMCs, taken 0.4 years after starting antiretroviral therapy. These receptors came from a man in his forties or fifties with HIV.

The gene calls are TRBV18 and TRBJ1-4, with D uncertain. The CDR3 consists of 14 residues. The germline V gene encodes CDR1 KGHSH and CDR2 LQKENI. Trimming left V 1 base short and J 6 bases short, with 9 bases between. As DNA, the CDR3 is TGTGCCAGCTCACCACAGCGAGGAGATGAAAAACTGTTTTTT. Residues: CASSPQRGDEKLFF. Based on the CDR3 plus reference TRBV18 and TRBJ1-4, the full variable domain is NAGVMQNPRHLVRRRGQEARLRCSPMKGHSHVYWYRQLPEEGLKFMVYLQKENIIDESGMPKERFSAEFPKEGPSILRIQQVVRGDSAAYFCASSPQRGDEKLFFGSGTQLSVL.

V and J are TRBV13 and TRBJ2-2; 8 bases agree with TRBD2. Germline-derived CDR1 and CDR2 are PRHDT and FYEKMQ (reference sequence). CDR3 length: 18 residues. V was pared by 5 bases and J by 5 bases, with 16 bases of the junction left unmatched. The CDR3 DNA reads TGTGCCAGCAGCCCCCATTTATTCGGGGGGGCTGGTACCGGGGAGCTGTTTTTT. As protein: CASSPHLFGGAGTGELFF. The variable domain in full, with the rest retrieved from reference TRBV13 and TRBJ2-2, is AAGVIQSPRHLIKEKRETATLKCYPIPRHDTVYWYQQGPGQDPQFLISFYEKMQSDKGSIPDRFSAQQFSDYHSELNMSSLELGDSALYFCASSPHLFGGAGTGELFFGEGSRLTVL.

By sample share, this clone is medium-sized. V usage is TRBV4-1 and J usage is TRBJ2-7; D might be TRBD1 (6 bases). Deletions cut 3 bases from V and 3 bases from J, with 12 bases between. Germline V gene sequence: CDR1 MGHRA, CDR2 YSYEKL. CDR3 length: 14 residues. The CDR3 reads CASSQASDSYEQYF. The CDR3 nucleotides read TGCGCCAGCAGCCAGGCCTCGGACAGCTACGAGCAGTACTTC.

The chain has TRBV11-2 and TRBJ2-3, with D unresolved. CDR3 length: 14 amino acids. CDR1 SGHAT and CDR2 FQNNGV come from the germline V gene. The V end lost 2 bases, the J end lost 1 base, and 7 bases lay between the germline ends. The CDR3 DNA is TGTGCCAGCAGCTTAAGAGGTGGCACAGATACGCAGTATTTT. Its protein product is CASSLRGGTDTQYF.

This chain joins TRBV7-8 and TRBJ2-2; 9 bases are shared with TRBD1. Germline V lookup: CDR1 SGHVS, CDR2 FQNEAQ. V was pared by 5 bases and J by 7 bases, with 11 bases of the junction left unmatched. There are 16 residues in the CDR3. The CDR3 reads CASSVRPGQGNGELFF. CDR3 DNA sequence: TGTGCCAGCAGCGTCCGCCCGGGACAGGGTAACGGGGAGCTGTTTTTT.

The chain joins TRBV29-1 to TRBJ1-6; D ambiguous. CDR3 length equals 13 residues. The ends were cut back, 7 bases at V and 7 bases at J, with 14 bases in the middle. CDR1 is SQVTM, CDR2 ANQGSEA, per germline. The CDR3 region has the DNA TGCAGCGCCGGGGAGGAGGCGAATTCACCCCTCCACTTT. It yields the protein CSAGEEANSPLHF. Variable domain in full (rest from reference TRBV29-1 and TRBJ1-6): SAVISQKPSRDICQRGTSLTIQCQVDSQVTMMFWYRQQPGQSLTLIATANQGSEATYESGFVIDKFPISRPNLTFSTLTVSNMSPEDSSIYLCSAGEEANSPLHFGNGTRLTVT.

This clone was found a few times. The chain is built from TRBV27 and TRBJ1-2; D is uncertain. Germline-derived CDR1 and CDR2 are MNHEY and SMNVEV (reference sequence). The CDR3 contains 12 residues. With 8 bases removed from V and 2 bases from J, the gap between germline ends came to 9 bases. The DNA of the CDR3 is TGTGCCAGCCGTTCGGGGAACTATGGCTACACCTTC. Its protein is CASRSGNYGYTF.